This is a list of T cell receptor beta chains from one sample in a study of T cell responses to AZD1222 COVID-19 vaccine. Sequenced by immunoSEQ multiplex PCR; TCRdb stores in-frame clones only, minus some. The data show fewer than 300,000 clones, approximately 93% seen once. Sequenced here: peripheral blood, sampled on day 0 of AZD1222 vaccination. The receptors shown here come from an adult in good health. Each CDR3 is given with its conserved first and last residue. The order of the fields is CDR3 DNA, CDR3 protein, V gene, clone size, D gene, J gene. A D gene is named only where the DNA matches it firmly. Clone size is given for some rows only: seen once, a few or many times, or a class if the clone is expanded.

cdr3_nt: TGTGCCAGCAGCGGACTTACAGATACGCAGTATTTT; cdr3_aa: CASSGLTDTQYF; v_call: TRBV2; clone_size: .; d_call: .; j_call: TRBJ2-3
cdr3_nt: TGTGCCAGCAGCGTAGTGGGGACTGGGGCCAACGTCCTGACTTTC; cdr3_aa: CASSVVGTGANVLTF; v_call: TRBV9; clone_size: once; d_call: .; j_call: TRBJ2-6
cdr3_nt: TGTGCCAGCAGCGTTACTAGCGACCAAGAGACCCAGTACTTC; cdr3_aa: CASSVTSDQETQYF; v_call: TRBV9; clone_size: .; d_call: TRBD2; j_call: TRBJ2-5
cdr3_nt: TGTGCCAGCAGTTCGACCGGCGAGCAGTACTTC; cdr3_aa: CASSSTGEQYF; v_call: TRBV2; clone_size: .; d_call: .; j_call: TRBJ2-7
cdr3_nt: TGTGCCAGCAGCCGAATACCGGGGACTAGCGGACGGAATGAGCAGTTCTTC; cdr3_aa: CASSRIPGTSGRNEQFF; v_call: TRBV7-3; clone_size: once; d_call: TRBD2; j_call: TRBJ2-1
cdr3_nt: TGCAGCGTCAGGAGCGGGCCTCCCTACGAGCAGTACTTC; cdr3_aa: CSVRSGPPYEQYF; v_call: TRBV29-1; clone_size: .; d_call: .; j_call: TRBJ2-7
cdr3_nt: TGTGCCAGCAGCTTGCCCCTGCGGGAGGGTAGCACAGATACGCAGTATTTT; cdr3_aa: CASSLPLREGSTDTQYF; v_call: TRBV5-6; clone_size: once; d_call: TRBD2; j_call: TRBJ2-3
cdr3_nt: TGTGCCACCAGCCCTCCCGGACAGTTTAATTCACCCCTCCACTTT; cdr3_aa: CATSPPGQFNSPLHF; v_call: TRBV15; clone_size: .; d_call: .; j_call: TRBJ1-6
cdr3_nt: TGCAGCGTTGAAAGGTACAATGAGCAGTTCTTC; cdr3_aa: CSVERYNEQFF; v_call: TRBV29-1; clone_size: few; d_call: .; j_call: TRBJ2-1
cdr3_nt: TGTGCCAGCTCACCCACGGGACAGACGAACACTGAAGCTTTCTTT; cdr3_aa: CASSPTGQTNTEAFF; v_call: TRBV18; clone_size: .; d_call: TRBD1; j_call: TRBJ1-1
cdr3_nt: TGTGCCAGCAGCTCCGGGACAGGGGGTACCTACGAGCAGTACTTC; cdr3_aa: CASSSGTGGTYEQYF; v_call: TRBV3-1/TRBV3-2; clone_size: .; d_call: TRBD1; j_call: TRBJ2-7
cdr3_nt: TGTGCCAGCAGTTTATCTTCTTGGCAGAGCCAAGAGACCCAGTACTTC; cdr3_aa: CASSLSSWQSQETQYF; v_call: TRBV27; clone_size: .; d_call: .; j_call: TRBJ2-5
cdr3_nt: TGCGCCAGCAGCTCGACAGGGAGCAATTCACCCCTCCACTTT; cdr3_aa: CASSSTGSNSPLHF; v_call: TRBV5-1; clone_size: .; d_call: TRBD1; j_call: TRBJ1-6
cdr3_nt: TGTGCCAGCAGTTACGATAACAGGAACACCGGGGAGCTGTTTTTT; cdr3_aa: CASSYDNRNTGELFF; v_call: TRBV6-5; clone_size: .; d_call: .; j_call: TRBJ2-2
cdr3_nt: TGTGCCAGCAGCCCACGGACAGGTTACGAGCAGTACTTC; cdr3_aa: CASSPRTGYEQYF; v_call: TRBV2; clone_size: .; d_call: TRBD1; j_call: TRBJ2-7
cdr3_nt: TGTGCCAGTAGTATTTATCTAGGAGGAGGTGAGACCCAGTACTTC; cdr3_aa: CASSIYLGGGETQYF; v_call: TRBV19; clone_size: .; d_call: .; j_call: TRBJ2-5
cdr3_nt: TGTGCCAGTAGCTCCCTTGGCAGGGATGAAAAACTGTTTTTT; cdr3_aa: CASSSLGRDEKLFF; v_call: TRBV19; clone_size: .; d_call: .; j_call: TRBJ1-4
cdr3_nt: TGTGCCACCAGCGAGCCCCGGACGGGGAATCAGCCCCAGCATTTT; cdr3_aa: CATSEPRTGNQPQHF; v_call: TRBV15; clone_size: .; d_call: .; j_call: TRBJ1-5
cdr3_nt: TGTGCCAGCAGCCCCGGACAGGGTCGTACCGGGGAGCTGTTTTTT; cdr3_aa: CASSPGQGRTGELFF; v_call: TRBV5-4; clone_size: .; d_call: TRBD1; j_call: TRBJ2-2
cdr3_nt: TGTGCCAGCAGCTCGACAGGGCGGGTTAACTATGGCTACACCTTC; cdr3_aa: CASSSTGRVNYGYTF; v_call: TRBV7-2; clone_size: .; d_call: TRBD1; j_call: TRBJ1-2
cdr3_nt: TGCAGCGTTCAGAGGGCTGGTGGGGCCAACGTCCTGACTTTC; cdr3_aa: CSVQRAGGANVLTF; v_call: TRBV29-1; clone_size: .; d_call: .; j_call: TRBJ2-6
cdr3_nt: TGTGCCGCGGGGAGGCCTTATAATTCACCCCTCCACTTT; cdr3_aa: CAAGRPYNSPLHF; v_call: TRBV19; clone_size: .; d_call: .; j_call: TRBJ1-6
cdr3_nt: TGTGCCACCAGTGACCCTCTCAGGGCAAGCACAGATACGCAGTATTTT; cdr3_aa: CATSDPLRASTDTQYF; v_call: TRBV24-1; clone_size: .; d_call: .; j_call: TRBJ2-3
cdr3_nt: TGTGCCAGCAGCTTGCCGGGACAGGGTCTTTCAGATACGCAGTATTTT; cdr3_aa: CASSLPGQGLSDTQYF; v_call: TRBV5-4; clone_size: .; d_call: TRBD1; j_call: TRBJ2-3
cdr3_nt: TGTGCCAGCAGATGGGGACCCGTGGTAAAACTGTTTTTT; cdr3_aa: CASRWGPVVKLFF; v_call: TRBV6-4; clone_size: .; d_call: .; j_call: TRBJ1-4
cdr3_nt: TGTGCCAGCGGGCTTATCGCAGGGGCGGGAGATACGCAGTATTTT; cdr3_aa: CASGLIAGAGDTQYF; v_call: TRBV2; clone_size: .; d_call: .; j_call: TRBJ2-3
cdr3_nt: TGTGCCAGCAGTGCCACCGGGGGCACCTATAATTCACCCCTCCACTTT; cdr3_aa: CASSATGGTYNSPLHF; v_call: TRBV28; clone_size: .; d_call: .; j_call: TRBJ1-6
cdr3_nt: TGTGCCAGCAGCCTGGGACTAGCCGGATCGGGGACCCAGTACTTC; cdr3_aa: CASSLGLAGSGTQYF; v_call: TRBV5-8; clone_size: few; d_call: TRBD2; j_call: TRBJ2-5
cdr3_nt: TGTGACAGTAGCACCCTGGACGTGTCTAACTATGGCTACACCTTC; cdr3_aa: CDSSTLDVSNYGYTF; v_call: TRBV19; clone_size: .; d_call: .; j_call: TRBJ1-2
cdr3_nt: TGCGCCAGCAGTACCGCAAACACTGAAGCTTTCTTT; cdr3_aa: CASSTANTEAFF; v_call: TRBV5-1; clone_size: .; d_call: .; j_call: TRBJ1-1
cdr3_nt: TGCACCAGCAGCTCGATTCGCGATACGCAGTATTTT; cdr3_aa: CTSSSIRDTQYF; v_call: TRBV1; clone_size: .; d_call: .; j_call: TRBJ2-3
cdr3_nt: TGCGCCAGCAGCCCCGAGGGGGAGGCTGGCTACACCTTC; cdr3_aa: CASSPEGEAGYTF; v_call: TRBV5-1; clone_size: .; d_call: .; j_call: TRBJ1-2
cdr3_nt: TGTGCCAGCTCACCACCGGGGGTTAGCACAGATACGCAGTATTTT; cdr3_aa: CASSPPGVSTDTQYF; v_call: TRBV18; clone_size: .; d_call: .; j_call: TRBJ2-3
cdr3_nt: TGTGCCAGCAGTTACAGGGGAGGTAACACTGAAGCTTTCTTT; cdr3_aa: CASSYRGGNTEAFF; v_call: TRBV6-6; clone_size: .; d_call: .; j_call: TRBJ1-1
cdr3_nt: TGTGCCAGCAGCTTACGCGTGGGTTCTAGCGGGACAGATACGCAGTATTTT; cdr3_aa: CASSLRVGSSGTDTQYF; v_call: TRBV7-2; clone_size: .; d_call: TRBD2; j_call: TRBJ2-3
cdr3_nt: TGTGCCACCAGTGACTCCAGAGGACAGGGTTGGACCGGGGAGCTGTTTTTT; cdr3_aa: CATSDSRGQGWTGELFF; v_call: TRBV24-1; clone_size: .; d_call: TRBD1; j_call: TRBJ2-2
cdr3_nt: TGTGCCAGCAGAGGACAGGCGAAACAGCCCCAGCATTTT; cdr3_aa: CASRGQAKQPQHF; v_call: TRBV2; clone_size: .; d_call: TRBD1; j_call: TRBJ1-5
cdr3_nt: TGTGCCAGCTCACCACCCGGACCGTTGAAACGGGGCTATGGCTACACCTTC; cdr3_aa: CASSPPGPLKRGYGYTF; v_call: TRBV18; clone_size: .; d_call: .; j_call: TRBJ1-2
cdr3_nt: TGCGCCAGCGGGGCGGGCGGCCAGCCCCAGCATTTT; cdr3_aa: CASGAGGQPQHF; v_call: TRBV4-1; clone_size: .; d_call: .; j_call: TRBJ1-5
cdr3_nt: TGTGCCATCAGTGAGTTCTTAATCGGGACCTACCAAACTAATGAAAAACTGTTTTTT; cdr3_aa: CAISEFLIGTYQTNEKLFF; v_call: TRBV10-3; clone_size: .; d_call: .; j_call: TRBJ1-4
cdr3_nt: TGTGCCAGCAGTGAATCGAAGGGTAGCTCTGGGGCCAACGTCCTGACTTTC; cdr3_aa: CASSESKGSSGANVLTF; v_call: TRBV25-1; clone_size: .; d_call: .; j_call: TRBJ2-6
cdr3_nt: TGTGCCAGCAGTCCCACAGGGAGCTATGGCTACACCTTC; cdr3_aa: CASSPTGSYGYTF; v_call: TRBV12-3/TRBV12-4; clone_size: .; d_call: .; j_call: TRBJ1-2
cdr3_nt: TGTGCCAGCAGTTCGGACAGGAGGGATCGGCCCCAGCATTTT; cdr3_aa: CASSSDRRDRPQHF; v_call: TRBV7-9; clone_size: .; d_call: TRBD1; j_call: TRBJ1-5
cdr3_nt: TGTGCCAGCAATCCGACAGCGCGGCAGCCCCAGCATTTT; cdr3_aa: CASNPTARQPQHF; v_call: TRBV2; clone_size: .; d_call: .; j_call: TRBJ1-5
cdr3_nt: TGTGCCAGCAGCCAGATGAACACTGAAGCTTTCTTT; cdr3_aa: CASSQMNTEAFF; v_call: TRBV3-1/TRBV3-2; clone_size: few; d_call: .; j_call: TRBJ1-1
cdr3_nt: TGTGCCAGCAGCCCTCTAGGGGGAGGGAAACTGTTTTTT; cdr3_aa: CASSPLGGGKLFF; v_call: TRBV28; clone_size: .; d_call: .; j_call: TRBJ1-4
cdr3_nt: TGTGCCAGCAGCTTACTATCGGGTCAGGGGGAAGCTTTCTTT; cdr3_aa: CASSLLSGQGEAFF; v_call: TRBV7-9; clone_size: once; d_call: .; j_call: TRBJ1-1
cdr3_nt: TGTGCCAGCAGAAAATCAGCCGAAGGGGGCTACACCTTC; cdr3_aa: CASRKSAEGGYTF; v_call: TRBV6-5; clone_size: once; d_call: .; j_call: TRBJ1-2
cdr3_nt: TGTGCCAGTAGTTCGAGCAGAGGGGGCCACTATGGCTACACCTTC; cdr3_aa: CASSSSRGGHYGYTF; v_call: TRBV19; clone_size: .; d_call: TRBD1; j_call: TRBJ1-2
cdr3_nt: TGTGCCAGCAGTGACGGGGGGGGCGCAGATACGCAGTATTTT; cdr3_aa: CASSDGGGADTQYF; v_call: TRBV6-4; clone_size: .; d_call: .; j_call: TRBJ2-3
cdr3_nt: TGTGCCACCAGCAGGGGTCCCAGGGGAGGCGGCAATCAGCCCCAGCATTTT; cdr3_aa: CATSRGPRGGGNQPQHF; v_call: TRBV15; clone_size: .; d_call: .; j_call: TRBJ1-5
cdr3_nt: TGCGCCAGCAGCCCCCAGGGAGGGCGGGCTGAAGCTTTCTTT; cdr3_aa: CASSPQGGRAEAFF; v_call: TRBV5-1; clone_size: .; d_call: .; j_call: TRBJ1-1
cdr3_nt: TGTGCCAGCAGTTTGGTCGAGACCCAGTACTTC; cdr3_aa: CASSLVETQYF; v_call: TRBV12-3/TRBV12-4; clone_size: .; d_call: .; j_call: TRBJ2-5
cdr3_nt: TGTGCCAGCAGCCAAGCAGGGACTAGCGGGAGCAATGAGCAGTTCTTC; cdr3_aa: CASSQAGTSGSNEQFF; v_call: TRBV3-1/TRBV3-2; clone_size: .; d_call: TRBD2; j_call: TRBJ2-1
cdr3_nt: TGTGCCAGCTCACCACGGGACCTAGGGGTCACTGAAGCTTTCTTT; cdr3_aa: CASSPRDLGVTEAFF; v_call: TRBV18; clone_size: .; d_call: .; j_call: TRBJ1-1